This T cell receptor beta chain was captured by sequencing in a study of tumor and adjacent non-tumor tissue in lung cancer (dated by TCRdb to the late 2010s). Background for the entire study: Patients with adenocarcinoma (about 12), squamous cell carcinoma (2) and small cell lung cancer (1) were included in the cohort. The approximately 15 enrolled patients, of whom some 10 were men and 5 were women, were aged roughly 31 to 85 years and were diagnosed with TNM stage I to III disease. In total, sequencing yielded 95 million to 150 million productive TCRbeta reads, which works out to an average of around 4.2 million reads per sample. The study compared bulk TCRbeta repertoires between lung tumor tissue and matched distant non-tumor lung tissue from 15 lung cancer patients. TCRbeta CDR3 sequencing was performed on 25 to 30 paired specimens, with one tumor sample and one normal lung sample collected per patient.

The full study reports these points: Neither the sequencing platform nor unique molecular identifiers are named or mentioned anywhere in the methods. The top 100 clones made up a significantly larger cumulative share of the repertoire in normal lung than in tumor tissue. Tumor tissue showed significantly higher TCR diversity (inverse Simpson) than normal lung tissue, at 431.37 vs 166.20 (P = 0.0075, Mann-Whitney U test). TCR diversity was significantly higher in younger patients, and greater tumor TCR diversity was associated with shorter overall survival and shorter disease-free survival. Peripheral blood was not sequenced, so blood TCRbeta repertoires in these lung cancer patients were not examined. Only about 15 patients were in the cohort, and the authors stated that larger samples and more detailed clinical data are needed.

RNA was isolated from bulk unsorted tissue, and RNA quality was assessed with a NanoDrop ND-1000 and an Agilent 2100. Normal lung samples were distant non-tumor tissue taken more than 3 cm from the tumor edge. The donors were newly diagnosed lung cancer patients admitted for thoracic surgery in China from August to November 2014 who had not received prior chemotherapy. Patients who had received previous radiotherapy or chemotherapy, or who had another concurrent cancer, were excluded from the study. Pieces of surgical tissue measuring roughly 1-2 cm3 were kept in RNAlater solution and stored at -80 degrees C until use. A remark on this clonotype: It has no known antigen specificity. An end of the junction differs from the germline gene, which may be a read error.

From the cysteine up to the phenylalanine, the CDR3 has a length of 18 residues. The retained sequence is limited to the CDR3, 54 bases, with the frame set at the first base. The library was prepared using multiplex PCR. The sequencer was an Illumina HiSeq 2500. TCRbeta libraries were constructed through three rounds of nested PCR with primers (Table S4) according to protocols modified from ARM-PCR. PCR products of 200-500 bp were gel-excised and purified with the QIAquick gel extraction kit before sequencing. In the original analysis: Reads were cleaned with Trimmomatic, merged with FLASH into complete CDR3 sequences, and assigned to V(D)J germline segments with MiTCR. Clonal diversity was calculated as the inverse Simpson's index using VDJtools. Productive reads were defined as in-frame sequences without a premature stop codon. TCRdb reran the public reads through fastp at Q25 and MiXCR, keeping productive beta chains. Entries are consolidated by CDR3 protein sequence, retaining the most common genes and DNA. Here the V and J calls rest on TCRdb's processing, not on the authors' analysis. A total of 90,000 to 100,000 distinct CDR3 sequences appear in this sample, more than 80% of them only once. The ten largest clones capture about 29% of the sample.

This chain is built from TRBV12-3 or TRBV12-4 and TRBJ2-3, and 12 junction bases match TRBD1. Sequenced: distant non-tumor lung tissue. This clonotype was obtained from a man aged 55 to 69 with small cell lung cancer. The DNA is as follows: TGTGCCAACAGTTCCCGGCAGGGGGGACAGGGGGCGCATGATACGCAGTATTTT. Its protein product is CANSSRQGGQGAHDTQYF.